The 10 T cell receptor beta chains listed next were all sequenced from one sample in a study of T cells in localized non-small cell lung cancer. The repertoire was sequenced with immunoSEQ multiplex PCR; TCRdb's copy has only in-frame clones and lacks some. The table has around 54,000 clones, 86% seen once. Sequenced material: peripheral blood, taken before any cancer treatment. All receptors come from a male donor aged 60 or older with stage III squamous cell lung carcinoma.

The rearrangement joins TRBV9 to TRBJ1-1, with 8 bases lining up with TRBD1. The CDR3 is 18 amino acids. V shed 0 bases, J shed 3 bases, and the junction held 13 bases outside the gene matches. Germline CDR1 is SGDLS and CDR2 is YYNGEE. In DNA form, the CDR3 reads TGTGCCAGCAGCGTAGATTGGGCACAGGGGGATGGTTACACTGAAGCTTTCTTT. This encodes CASSVDWAQGDGYTEAFF.

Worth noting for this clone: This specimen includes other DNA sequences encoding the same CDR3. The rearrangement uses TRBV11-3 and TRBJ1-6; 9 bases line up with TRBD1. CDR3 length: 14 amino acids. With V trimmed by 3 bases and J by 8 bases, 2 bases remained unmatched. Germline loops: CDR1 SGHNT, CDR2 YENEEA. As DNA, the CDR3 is TGTGCCAGCAGCTTGGGACAGGGAGATTCACCCCTCCACTTT. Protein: CASSLGQGDSPLHF.

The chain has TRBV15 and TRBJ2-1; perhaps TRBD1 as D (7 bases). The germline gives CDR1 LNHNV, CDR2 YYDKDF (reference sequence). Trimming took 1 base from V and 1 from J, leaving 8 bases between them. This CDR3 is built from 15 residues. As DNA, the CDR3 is TGTGCCACCAGCAGAGCAGGGGGGTCCTACAATGAGCAGTTCTTC. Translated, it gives CATSRAGGSYNEQFF. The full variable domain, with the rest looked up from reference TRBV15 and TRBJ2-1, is DAMVIQNPRYQVTQFGKPVTLSCSQTLNHNVMYWYQQKSSQAPKLLFHYYDKDFNNEADTPDNFQSRRPNTSFCFLDIRSPGLGDTAMYLCATSRAGGSYNEQFFGPGTRLTVL.

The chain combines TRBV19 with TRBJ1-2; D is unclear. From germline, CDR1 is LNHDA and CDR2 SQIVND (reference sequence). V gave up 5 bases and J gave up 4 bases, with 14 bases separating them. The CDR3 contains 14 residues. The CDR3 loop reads CASSLTAQVYGYTF. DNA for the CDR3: TGTGCCAGTAGTCTCACAGCACAAGTCTATGGCTACACCTTC.

CDR3 in DNA: TGTGCCAGCAGCTTAGAAGTTGGAAACACCATATATTTT. Its translation: CASSLEVGNTIYF. The V and J genes are TRBV7-9 and TRBJ1-3; D is uncertain. This CDR3 is 13 amino acids long. The V end was cut by 1 base, the J end by 3 bases, with 4 bases between. The germline gives CDR1 SEHNR, CDR2 FQNEAQ (reference sequence).

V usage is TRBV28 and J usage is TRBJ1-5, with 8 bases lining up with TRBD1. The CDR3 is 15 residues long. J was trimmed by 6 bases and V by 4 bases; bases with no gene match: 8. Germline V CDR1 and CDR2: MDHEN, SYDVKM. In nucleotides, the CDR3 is TGTGCCAGCAGTTCTGCAGGGGGCGTGGGTCAGCCCCAGCATTTT. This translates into CASSSAGGVGQPQHF.

CDR3 in amino acids: CASSQHGRGGGELFF. The CDR3 coding sequence is TGTGCCAGCAGCCAACACGGCAGGGGCGGCGGGGAGCTGTTTTTT. V usage is TRBV14 and J usage is TRBJ2-2, with D possibly being TRBD1 (6 bases). CDR1 SGHDN and CDR2 FVKESK come from the germline V gene. V lost 2 bases, J lost 7 bases, and 14 bases lay in between. The CDR3 totals 15 residues.

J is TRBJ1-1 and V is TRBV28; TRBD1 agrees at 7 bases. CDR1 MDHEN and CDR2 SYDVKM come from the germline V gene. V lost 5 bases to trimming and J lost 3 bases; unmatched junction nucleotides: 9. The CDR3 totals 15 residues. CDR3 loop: CASSPQGGWDTEAFF. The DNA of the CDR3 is TGTGCCAGCAGTCCCCAGGGGGGTTGGGACACTGAAGCTTTCTTT.

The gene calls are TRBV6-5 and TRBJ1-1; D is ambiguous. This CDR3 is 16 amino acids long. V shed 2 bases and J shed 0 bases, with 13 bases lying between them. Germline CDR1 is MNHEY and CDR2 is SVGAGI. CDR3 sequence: CASSYRAGNLNTEAFF. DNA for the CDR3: TGTGCCAGCAGTTACAGAGCGGGGAACTTGAACACTGAAGCTTTCTTT.

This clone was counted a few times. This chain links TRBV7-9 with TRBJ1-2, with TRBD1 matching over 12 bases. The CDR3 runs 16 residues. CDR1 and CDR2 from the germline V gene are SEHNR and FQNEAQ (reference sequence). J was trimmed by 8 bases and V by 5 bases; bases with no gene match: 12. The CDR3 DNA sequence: TGTGCCAGCAGCCCCTCGGGACAGGGGGCACCTGGGGGCTACACCTTC. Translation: CASSPSGQGAPGGYTF.